Reported below is one TCR beta chain. Its antigen remains unknown. The CDR3 length is 13 residues. Germline lookup yields CDR1 SQVTM and CDR2 ANQGSEA. The V end lost 7 bases, the J end lost 6 bases, and 16 bases lay between the germline ends. Time point denoted: patch test 3, about 24 weeks after DPC sensitization. Treatment defined: therapeutic diphenylcyclopropenone sensitization with weekly scalp DPC. This sample is drawn from a study of human T cells and chemical hapten exposure. Study as a whole: A mostly female patient group had alopecia areata, totalis or universalis. Regarding the study as a whole: Alopecia affecting every donor means their immune response may not match healthy people's. Sensitizing to DPC left TCRs with a frequency above 1 in 1000 unaltered.

The library attached unique molecular identifiers to individual cDNA molecules. In TCRdb, the RACE reads were re-called with MiXCR into one record per CDR3 protein. The repertoire consists of approximately 88,000 distinct CDR3 sequences, with over 10% occurring once and the leading ten covering around 5.7%. Sequenced material: whole blood, taken in connection with sensitization to the hapten diphenylcyclopropenone (DPC). The clonotype was recovered from a woman in her 50s with alopecia areata. Some clones in this sample may be carry-over from other donors' samples. V gene TRBV29-1 combines with J gene TRBJ2-1; D perhaps matches TRBD2 (6 bases). The CDR3 DNA is TGCAGCGCTGAGAGGGGCGGGACCAATGAGCAGTTCTTC. Translating it yields CSAERGGTNEQFF.